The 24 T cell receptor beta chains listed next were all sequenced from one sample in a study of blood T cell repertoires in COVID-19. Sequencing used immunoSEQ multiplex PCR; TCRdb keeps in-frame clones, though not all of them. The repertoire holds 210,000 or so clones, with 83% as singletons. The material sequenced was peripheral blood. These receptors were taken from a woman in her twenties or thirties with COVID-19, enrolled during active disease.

CDR3 protein: CASSEWTVGAGELFF. The DNA of the CDR3 is TGTGCCAGCAGTGAATGGACAGTAGGGGCCGGGGAGCTGTTTTTT. The V gene is TRBV6-1, the J gene TRBJ2-2; tentative D call: TRBD1 (6 bases). The CDR3 totals 15 residues. The germline V gene encodes CDR1 MNHNS and CDR2 SASEGT. V shed 2 bases and J shed 6 bases, with 13 bases lying between them.

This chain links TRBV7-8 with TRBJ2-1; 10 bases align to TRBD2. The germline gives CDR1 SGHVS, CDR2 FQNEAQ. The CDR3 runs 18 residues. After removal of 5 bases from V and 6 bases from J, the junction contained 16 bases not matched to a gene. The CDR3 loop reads CASSPALRMASGGNEQFF. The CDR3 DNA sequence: TGTGCCAGCAGCCCGGCGTTACGGATGGCTAGCGGGGGCAATGAGCAGTTCTTC.

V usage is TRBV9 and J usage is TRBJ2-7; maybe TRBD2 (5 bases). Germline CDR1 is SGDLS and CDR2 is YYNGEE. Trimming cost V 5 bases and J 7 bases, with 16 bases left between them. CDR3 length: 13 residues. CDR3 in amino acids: CASSQGPGKEQYF. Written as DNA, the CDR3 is TGTGCCAGCAGTCAAGGGCCCGGGAAGGAGCAGTACTTC.

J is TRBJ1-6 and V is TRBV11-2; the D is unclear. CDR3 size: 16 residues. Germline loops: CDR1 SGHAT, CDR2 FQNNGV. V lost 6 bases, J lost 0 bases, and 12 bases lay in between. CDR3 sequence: CASRPPGSSYNSPLHF. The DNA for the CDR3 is TGTGCCAGCAGACCTCCGGGGAGCTCCTATAATTCACCCCTCCACTTT.

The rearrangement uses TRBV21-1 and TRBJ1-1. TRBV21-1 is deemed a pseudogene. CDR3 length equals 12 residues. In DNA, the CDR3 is TGTGCCAGCAGCAAAAGGCGCCCGAGGGCTTTCTTT. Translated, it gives CASSKRRPRAFF.

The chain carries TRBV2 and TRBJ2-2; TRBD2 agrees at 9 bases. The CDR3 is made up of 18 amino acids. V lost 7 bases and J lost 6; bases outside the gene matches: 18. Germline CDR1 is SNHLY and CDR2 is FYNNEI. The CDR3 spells CASIGGLISSGMSGELFF. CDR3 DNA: TGTGCCAGCATAGGGGGCTTAATATCTAGCGGGATGTCCGGGGAGCTGTTTTTT.

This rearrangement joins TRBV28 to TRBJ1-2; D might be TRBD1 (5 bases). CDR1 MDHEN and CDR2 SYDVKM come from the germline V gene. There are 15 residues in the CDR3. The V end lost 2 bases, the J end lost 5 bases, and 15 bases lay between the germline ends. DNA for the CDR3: TGTGCCAGCAGTTTAAGGGAAGGGACTTTGTATGGCTACACCTTC. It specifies CASSLREGTLYGYTF.

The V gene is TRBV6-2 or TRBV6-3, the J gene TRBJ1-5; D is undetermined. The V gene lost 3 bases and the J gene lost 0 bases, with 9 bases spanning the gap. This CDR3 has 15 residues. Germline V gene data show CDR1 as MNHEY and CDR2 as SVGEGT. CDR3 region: CASSYWAYSNQPQHF. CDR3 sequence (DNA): TGTGCCAGCAGTTATTGGGCGTATAGCAATCAGCCCCAGCATTTT.

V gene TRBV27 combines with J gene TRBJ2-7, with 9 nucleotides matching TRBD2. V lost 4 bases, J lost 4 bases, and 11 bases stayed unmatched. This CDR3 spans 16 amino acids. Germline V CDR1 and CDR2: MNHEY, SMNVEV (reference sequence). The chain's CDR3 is CASSSTSGGPGYEQYF. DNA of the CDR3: TGTGCCAGCAGTTCAACCAGCGGGGGGCCTGGGTACGAGCAGTACTTC.

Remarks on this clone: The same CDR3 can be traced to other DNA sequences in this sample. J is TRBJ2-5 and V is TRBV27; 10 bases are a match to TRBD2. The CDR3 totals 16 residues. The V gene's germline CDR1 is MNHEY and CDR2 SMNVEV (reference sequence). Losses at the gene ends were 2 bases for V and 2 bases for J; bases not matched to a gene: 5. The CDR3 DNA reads TGTGCCAGCAGTTTAAGGGGTAGCGGGGGGCAAGAGACCCAGTACTTC. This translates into CASSLRGSGGQETQYF.

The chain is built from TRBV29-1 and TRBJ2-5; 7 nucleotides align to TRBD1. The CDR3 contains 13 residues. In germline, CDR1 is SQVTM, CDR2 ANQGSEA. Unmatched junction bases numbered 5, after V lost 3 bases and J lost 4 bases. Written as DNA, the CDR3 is TGCAGCGTTGAGACAGGGAGCGGAGAGACCCAGTACTTC. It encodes CSVETGSGETQYF. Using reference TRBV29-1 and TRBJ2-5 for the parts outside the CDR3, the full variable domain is SAVISQKPSRDICQRGTSLTIQCQVDSQVTMMFWYRQQPGQSLTLIATANQGSEATYESGFVIDKFPISRPNLTFSTLTVSNMSPEDSSIYLCSVETGSGETQYFGPGTRLLVL.

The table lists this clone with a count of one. The chain's CDR3 is CASSFSVAAQFF. The CDR3 DNA reads as TGTGCCAGCAGTTTTTCGGTAGCGGCTCAGTTCTTC. The chain links TRBV12-3 or TRBV12-4 to TRBJ2-1, with D perhaps TRBD2 (6 bases). This CDR3 spans 12 amino acids. Trimming cost V 3 bases and J 13 bases, with 13 bases left between them.

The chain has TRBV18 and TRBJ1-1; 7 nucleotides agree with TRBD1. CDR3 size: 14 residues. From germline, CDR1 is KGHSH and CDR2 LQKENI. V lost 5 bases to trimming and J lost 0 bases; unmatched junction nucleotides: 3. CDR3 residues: CASSMGQLNTEAFF. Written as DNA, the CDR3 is TGTGCCAGCTCAATGGGACAGTTGAACACTGAAGCTTTCTTT.

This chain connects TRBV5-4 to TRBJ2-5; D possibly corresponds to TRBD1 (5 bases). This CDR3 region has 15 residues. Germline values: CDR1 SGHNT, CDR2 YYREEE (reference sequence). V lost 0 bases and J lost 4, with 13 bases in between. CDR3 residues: CASSLAKAGRETQYF. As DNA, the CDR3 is TGTGCCAGCAGCTTGGCCAAGGCAGGGCGAGAGACCCAGTACTTC. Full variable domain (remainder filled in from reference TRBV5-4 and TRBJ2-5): ETGVTQSPTHLIKTRGQQVTLRCSSQSGHNTVSWYQQALGQGPQFIFQYYREEENGRGNFPPRFSGLQFPNYSSELNVNALELDDSALYLCASSLAKAGRETQYFGPGTRLLVL.

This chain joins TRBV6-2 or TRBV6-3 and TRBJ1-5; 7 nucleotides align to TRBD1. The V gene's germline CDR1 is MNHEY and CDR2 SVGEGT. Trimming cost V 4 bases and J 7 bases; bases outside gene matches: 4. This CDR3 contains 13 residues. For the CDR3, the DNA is TGTGCCAGCAGTTTAACAGGGGAGCAGCCCCAGCATTTT. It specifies CASSLTGEQPQHF.

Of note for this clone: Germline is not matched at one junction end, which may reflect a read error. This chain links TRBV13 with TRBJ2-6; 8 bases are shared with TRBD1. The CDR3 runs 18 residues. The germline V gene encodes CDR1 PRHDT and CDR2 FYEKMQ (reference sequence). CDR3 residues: CASSFTGGIVSGSNVLTF. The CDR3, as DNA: TGTGCCAGCAGCTTCACAGGGGGGATCGTCTCTGGGTCCAACGTCCTGACTTTC.

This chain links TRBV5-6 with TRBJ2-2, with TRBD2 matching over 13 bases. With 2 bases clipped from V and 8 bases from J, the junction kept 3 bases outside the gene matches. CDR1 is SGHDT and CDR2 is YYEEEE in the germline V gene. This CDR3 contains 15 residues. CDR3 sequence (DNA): TGTGCCAGCAGCTTTGGACTAGCGGGAGCGGGGGAGCTGTTTTTT. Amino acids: CASSFGLAGAGELFF.

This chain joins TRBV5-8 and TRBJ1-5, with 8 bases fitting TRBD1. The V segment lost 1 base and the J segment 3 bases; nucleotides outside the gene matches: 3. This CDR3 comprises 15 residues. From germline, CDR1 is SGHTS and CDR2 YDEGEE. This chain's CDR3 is CASSLHRGDNQPQHF. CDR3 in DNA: TGTGCCAGCAGCTTGCACAGGGGGGACAATCAGCCCCAGCATTTT. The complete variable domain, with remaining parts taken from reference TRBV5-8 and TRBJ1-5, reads EAGVTQSPTHLIKTRGQQATLRCSPISGHTSVYWYQQALGLGLQFLLWYDEGEERNRGNFPPRFSGRQFPNYSSELNVNALELEDSALYLCASSLHRGDNQPQHFGDGTRLSIL.

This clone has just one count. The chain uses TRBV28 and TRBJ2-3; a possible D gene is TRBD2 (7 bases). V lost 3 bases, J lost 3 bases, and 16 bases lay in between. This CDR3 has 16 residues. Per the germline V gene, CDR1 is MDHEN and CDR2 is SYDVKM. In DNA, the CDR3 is TGTGCCAGCAGTTTCCATCGGGGGGCGATTACAGATACGCAGTATTTT. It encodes CASSFHRGAITDTQYF.

CDR3 in amino acids: CASSVETANTEAFF. The CDR3 DNA follows: TGTGCCAGCAGCGTAGAGACAGCGAACACTGAAGCTTTCTTT. The V and J genes are TRBV9 and TRBJ1-1, with D possibly being TRBD1 (5 bases). CDR3 length equals 14 residues. Germline CDR1 is SGDLS and CDR2 is YYNGEE. The ends were cut back, 0 bases at V and 1 base at J, with 7 bases in the middle.

DNA for the CDR3: TGTGCCAGCAGGTGGACTTCGGACGGTCGATATGGCTACACCTTC. It specifies CASRWTSDGRYGYTF. The chain links TRBV6-5 to TRBJ1-2, with D hard to call. This CDR3 is built from 15 residues. Trimming stripped 6 bases from V and 5 bases from J, with 19 bases between. CDR1 and CDR2 from the germline V gene are MNHEY and SVGAGI.

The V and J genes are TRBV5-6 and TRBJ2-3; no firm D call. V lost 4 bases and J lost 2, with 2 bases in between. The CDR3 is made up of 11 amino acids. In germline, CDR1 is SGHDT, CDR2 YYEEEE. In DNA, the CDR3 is TGTGCCAGCAGCCTCACAGATACGCAGTATTTT. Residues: CASSLTDTQYF.

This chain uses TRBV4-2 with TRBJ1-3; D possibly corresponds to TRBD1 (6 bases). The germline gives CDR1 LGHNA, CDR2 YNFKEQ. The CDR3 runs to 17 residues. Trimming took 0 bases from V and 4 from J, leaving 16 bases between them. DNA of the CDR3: TGTGCCAGCAGCCAAGATAGAGCGGGGGCAAGAGGAAACACCATATATTTT. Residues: CASSQDRAGARGNTIYF.

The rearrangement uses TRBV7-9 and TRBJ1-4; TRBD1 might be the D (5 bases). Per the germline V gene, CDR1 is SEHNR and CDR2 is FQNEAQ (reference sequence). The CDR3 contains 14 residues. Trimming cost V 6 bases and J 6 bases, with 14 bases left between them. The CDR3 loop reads CASSWVGGDEKLFF. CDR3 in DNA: TGTGCCAGCAGTTGGGTCGGGGGAGATGAAAAACTGTTTTTT.